These T cell receptor beta chains were read from a single sample in a study of spatial heterogeneity in lung cancer. TCRdb used MiXCR to reprocess the 5' RACE reads, holding one entry per CDR3 protein. Among approximately 40,000 distinct CDR3 sequences listed, roughly 15% were seen once. This material consisted of PBMCs, taken at surgery. The receptor set was obtained from a male donor with early-stage non-small cell lung cancer. Both conserved end residues are part of each CDR3. A D gene is named only where the DNA matches it firmly. Clone sizes are given selectively: once, few, many, or a class where the clone is expanded.

V: TRBV3-1; length: 11; D: .; size: .; J: TRBJ1-1; CDR3: CASRRGTEAFF; DNA: TGTGCCAGCAGACGAGGGACTGAAGCTTTCTTT
V: TRBV9; length: 16; D: TRBD2; size: few; J: TRBJ2-2; CDR3: CASSVLLAANTGELFF; DNA: TGTGCCAGCAGCGTACTCCTAGCGGCGAACACCGGGGAGCTGTTTTTT
V: TRBV11-2; length: 14; D: .; size: many; J: TRBJ2-3; CDR3: CASSSRQEGDTQYF; DNA: TGTGCCAGCAGCTCAAGACAGGAGGGAGATACGCAGTATTTT
V: TRBV27; length: 15; D: .; size: .; J: TRBJ1-1; CDR3: CASNYVGQTNTEAFF; DNA: TGTGCCAGCAATTACGTTGGACAGACGAACACTGAAGCTTTCTTT
V: TRBV12-3/TRBV12-4; length: 14; D: .; size: few; J: TRBJ2-7; CDR3: CASRSSGAGYEQYF; DNA: TGTGCCAGCAGGAGTTCCGGGGCAGGGTACGAGCAGTACTTC
V: TRBV5-4; length: 16; D: .; size: few; J: TRBJ2-4; CDR3: CASSLGDPTVKNIQYF; DNA: TGTGCCAGCAGCTTGGGGGACCCCACGGTGAAAAACATTCAGTACTTC
V: TRBV6-1; length: 17; D: TRBD1; size: .; J: TRBJ1-4; CDR3: CASSEIGRGRIDEKLFF; DNA: TGTGCCAGCAGTGAAATAGGCAGGGGGCGCATAGATGAAAAACTGTTTTTT
V: TRBV5-1; length: 15; D: TRBD1; size: few; J: TRBJ1-2; CDR3: CASSPGTGVNYGYTF; DNA: TGCGCCAGCAGCCCGGGGACAGGAGTTAACTATGGCTACACCTTC
V: TRBV5-6; length: 17; D: TRBD2; size: few; J: TRBJ2-1; CDR3: CASSPWGRLAGANEQFF; DNA: TGTGCCAGCAGCCCCTGGGGGAGACTAGCGGGAGCTAATGAGCAGTTCTTC
V: TRBV20-1; length: 13; D: TRBD2; size: few; J: TRBJ2-7; CDR3: CSARGLALFEQYF; DNA: TGCAGTGCTAGAGGACTAGCGTTATTCGAGCAGTACTTC
V: TRBV6-6; length: 17; D: TRBD2; size: .; J: TRBJ2-1; CDR3: CASSYSARIAGENEQFF; DNA: TGTGCCAGCAGTTACTCGGCCCGGATAGCGGGAGAGAATGAGCAGTTCTTC
V: TRBV19; length: 16; D: .; size: .; J: TRBJ2-3; CDR3: CASSIGSGTSTDTQYF; DNA: TGTGCCAGTAGTATCGGGAGCGGAACTAGCACAGATACGCAGTATTTT
V: TRBV24-1; length: 14; D: .; size: medium-sized; J: TRBJ2-6; CDR3: CATSDGSGANVLTF; DNA: TGTGCCACCAGTGATGGGTCTGGGGCCAACGTCCTGACTTTC
V: TRBV7-9; length: 14; D: .; size: .; J: TRBJ1-6; CDR3: CASSLRDPDSPLHF; DNA: TGTGCCAGCAGCCTCCGGGACCCCGATTCACCCCTCCACTTT
V: TRBV19; length: 16; D: .; size: few; J: TRBJ1-3; CDR3: CASSMRQEISGNTIYF; DNA: TGTGCCAGTAGTATGCGACAGGAGATCTCTGGAAACACCATATATTTT
V: TRBV7-2; length: 12; D: .; size: many; J: TRBJ2-5; CDR3: CASSLARETQYF; DNA: TGTGCCAGCAGCTTAGCGCGAGAGACCCAGTACTTC
V: TRBV5-1; length: 19; D: TRBD2; size: .; J: TRBJ2-3; CDR3: CASSLASSGATPATDTQYF; DNA: TGCGCCAGCAGCTTGGCGTCTAGCGGGGCCACCCCTGCCACAGATACGCAGTATTTT
V: TRBV20-1; length: 12; D: .; size: few; J: TRBJ2-3; CDR3: CSGRGLTDTQYF; DNA: TGCAGTGGGCGGGGCCTCACAGATACGCAGTATTTT
V: TRBV29-1; length: 14; D: .; size: many; J: TRBJ2-2; CDR3: CSVERYRNTGELFF; DNA: TGCAGCGTTGAACGGTACAGAAACACCGGGGAGCTGTTTTTT
V: TRBV2; length: 17; D: .; size: .; J: TRBJ2-3; CDR3: CASILFLVATSTDTQYF; DNA: TGTGCCAGCATTTTGTTTTTGGTCGCGACTAGCACAGATACGCAGTATTTT
V: TRBV20-1; length: 13; D: .; size: .; J: TRBJ1-5; CDR3: CSARGRANQPQHF; DNA: TGCAGTGCTAGGGGGAGGGCCAATCAGCCCCAGCATTTT
V: TRBV28; length: 12; D: TRBD1; size: many; J: TRBJ2-7; CDR3: CASGTGVHEQYF; DNA: TGTGCCAGCGGGACAGGGGTCCACGAGCAGTACTTC
V: TRBV2; length: 15; D: .; size: .; J: TRBJ1-1; CDR3: CASRLSGTLNTEAFF; DNA: TGTGCCAGCAGGCTGAGCGGGACGTTGAACACTGAAGCTTTCTTT
V: TRBV28; length: 12; D: .; size: many; J: TRBJ1-2; CDR3: CASRGHIYGYTF; DNA: TGTGCCAGCAGGGGGCATATCTATGGCTACACCTTC
V: TRBV23-1; length: 16; D: TRBD1; size: many; J: TRBJ2-7; CDR3: CASSRLRQGSQYEQYF; DNA: TGCGCCAGCAGTCGACTAAGACAGGGTTCGCAATACGAGCAGTACTTC
V: TRBV20-1; length: 15; D: TRBD1; size: few; J: TRBJ2-1; CDR3: CSARRAGQGSNEQFF; DNA: TGCAGTGCTAGAAGGGCGGGACAGGGTTCAAATGAGCAGTTCTTC
V: TRBV12-3/TRBV12-4; length: 12; D: .; size: .; J: TRBJ1-1; CDR3: CASSLAAAGAFF; DNA: TGTGCCAGCAGTTTAGCGGCGGCTGGAGCTTTCTTT
V: TRBV12-3/TRBV12-4; length: 14; D: .; size: .; J: TRBJ2-1; CDR3: CASRLGTDNNEQFF; DNA: TGTGCCAGCAGGTTGGGGACGGACAACAATGAGCAGTTCTTC
V: TRBV7-9; length: 13; D: .; size: many; J: TRBJ2-4; CDR3: CASSSGRSNIQYF; DNA: TGTGCCAGCAGCTCCGGGAGATCGAACATTCAGTACTTC
V: TRBV6-1; length: 15; D: .; size: few; J: TRBJ2-3; CDR3: CASSGRTASTDTQYF; DNA: TGTGCCAGCAGTGGACGGACAGCTAGCACAGATACGCAGTATTTT
V: TRBV4-1; length: 13; D: .; size: many; J: TRBJ1-4; CDR3: CASSHLPGEKLFF; DNA: TGCGCCAGCAGCCACCTACCCGGTGAAAAACTGTTTTTT
V: TRBV10-3; length: 14; D: .; size: .; J: TRBJ1-6; CDR3: CAISGGGDNSPLHF; DNA: TGTGCCATCAGTGGGGGAGGGGATAATTCACCCCTCCACTTT
V: TRBV24-1; length: 16; D: TRBD1; size: few; J: TRBJ1-5; CDR3: CATSDPRTGQSQPQHF; DNA: TGTGCCACCAGTGACCCCCGGACAGGGCAAAGTCAGCCCCAGCATTTT
V: TRBV29-1; length: 14; D: TRBD2; size: few; J: TRBJ2-1; CDR3: CSVDRAGVYNEQFF; DNA: TGCAGCGTTGATCGCGCGGGAGTTTACAATGAGCAGTTCTTC
V: TRBV5-1; length: 17; D: .; size: few; J: TRBJ2-2; CDR3: CASSLSFSGWNTGELFF; DNA: TGCGCCAGCAGCTTGTCTTTCAGCGGATGGAACACCGGGGAGCTGTTTTTT
V: TRBV10-1; length: 13; D: TRBD1; size: few; J: TRBJ1-5; CDR3: CASSGTGDQPQHF; DNA: TGCGCCAGCAGCGGGACAGGGGATCAGCCCCAGCATTTT
V: TRBV6-5; length: 14; D: TRBD2; size: .; J: TRBJ2-2; CDR3: CASSGGLGTGELFF; DNA: TGTGCCAGCTCGGGGGGTTTGGGCACCGGGGAGCTGTTTTTT
V: TRBV2; length: 12; D: .; size: .; J: TRBJ1-2; CDR3: CASSDRVRGYTF; DNA: TGTGCCAGCAGTGACAGGGTGCGAGGCTACACCTTC
V: TRBV3-1; length: 14; D: .; size: few; J: TRBJ2-4; CDR3: CASSQAEAKNIQYF; DNA: TGTGCCAGCAGCCAAGCAGAAGCCAAAAACATTCAGTACTTC
V: TRBV20-1; length: 16; D: TRBD1; size: .; J: TRBJ2-5; CDR3: CSAGPPTGGMKETQYF; DNA: TGCAGTGCTGGCCCCCCGACAGGGGGGATGAAGGAGACCCAGTACTTC
V: TRBV20-1; length: 14; D: .; size: many; J: TRBJ2-3; CDR3: CSVRLAASTDTQYF; DNA: TGCAGTGTCCGCTTAGCGGCCAGCACAGATACGCAGTATTTT
V: TRBV15; length: 15; D: TRBD2; size: few; J: TRBJ2-1; CDR3: CATSRDSGEYNEQFF; DNA: TGTGCCACCAGCAGAGACAGCGGGGAATACAATGAGCAGTTCTTC
V: TRBV2; length: 13; D: .; size: few; J: TRBJ1-1; CDR3: CASSSGLNTEAFF; DNA: TGTGCCAGCAGTTCAGGGCTGAACACTGAAGCTTTCTTT
V: TRBV9; length: 15; D: .; size: few; J: TRBJ1-6; CDR3: CASSVLDSYNSPLHF; DNA: TGTGCCAGCAGCGTCTTGGACTCCTATAATTCACCCCTCCACTTT
V: TRBV15; length: 15; D: .; size: many; J: TRBJ1-2; CDR3: CATSYVGVANYGYTF; DNA: TGTGCCACTAGTTATGTGGGGGTAGCTAACTATGGCTACACCTTC
V: TRBV7-6; length: 12; D: .; size: many; J: TRBJ2-5; CDR3: CASSLVQETQYF; DNA: TGTGCCAGCAGCTTAGTTCAAGAGACCCAGTACTTC
V: TRBV4-1; length: 12; D: .; size: few; J: TRBJ1-5; CDR3: CASSQENQPQHF; DNA: TGCGCCAGCAGCCAAGAAAATCAGCCCCAGCATTTT
V: TRBV29-1; length: 13; D: .; size: .; J: TRBJ1-6; CDR3: CSVDTGTGSPLHF; DNA: TGCAGCGTAGATACAGGGACGGGCTCACCCCTCCACTTT
V: TRBV4-1; length: 15; D: .; size: .; J: TRBJ1-2; CDR3: CASSPGGRVNYGYTF; DNA: TGCGCCAGCAGCCCGGGAGGCAGGGTGAACTATGGCTACACCTTC
V: TRBV5-1; length: 14; D: TRBD1; size: few; J: TRBJ2-7; CDR3: CASRRGQGVDEQYF; DNA: TGCGCCAGCAGGAGGGGACAGGGGGTGGACGAGCAGTACTTC
V: TRBV10-3; length: 15; D: TRBD1; size: .; J: TRBJ2-3; CDR3: CASTGTGPPIDTQYF; DNA: TGTGCCTCGACCGGGACAGGGCCGCCTATAGATACGCAGTATTTT